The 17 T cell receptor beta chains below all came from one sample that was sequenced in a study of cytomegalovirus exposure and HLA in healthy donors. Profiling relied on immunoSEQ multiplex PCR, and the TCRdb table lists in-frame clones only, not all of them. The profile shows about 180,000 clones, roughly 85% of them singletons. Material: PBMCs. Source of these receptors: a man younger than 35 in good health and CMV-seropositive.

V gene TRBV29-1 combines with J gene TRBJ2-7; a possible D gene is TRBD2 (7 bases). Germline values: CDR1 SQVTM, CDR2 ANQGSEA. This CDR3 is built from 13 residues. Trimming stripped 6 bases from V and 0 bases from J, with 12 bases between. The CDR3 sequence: CSVRGDNSYEQYF. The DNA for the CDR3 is TGCAGCGTACGGGGGGACAACTCCTACGAGCAGTACTTC.

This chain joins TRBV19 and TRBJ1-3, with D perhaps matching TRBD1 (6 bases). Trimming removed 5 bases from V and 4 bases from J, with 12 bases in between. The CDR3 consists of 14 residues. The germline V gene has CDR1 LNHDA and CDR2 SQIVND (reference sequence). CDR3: CASSRGGAGNTIYF. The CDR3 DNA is TGTGCCAGTAGTCGGGGGGGCGCAGGAAACACCATATATTTT.

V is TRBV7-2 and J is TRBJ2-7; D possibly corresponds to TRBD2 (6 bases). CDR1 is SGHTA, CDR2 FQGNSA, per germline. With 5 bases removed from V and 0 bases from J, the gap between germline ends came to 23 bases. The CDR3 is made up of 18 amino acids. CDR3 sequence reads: CASSPQVVAAYSSYEQYF. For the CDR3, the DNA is TGTGCCAGCAGCCCCCAAGTGGTAGCGGCGTACAGCTCCTACGAGCAGTACTTC.

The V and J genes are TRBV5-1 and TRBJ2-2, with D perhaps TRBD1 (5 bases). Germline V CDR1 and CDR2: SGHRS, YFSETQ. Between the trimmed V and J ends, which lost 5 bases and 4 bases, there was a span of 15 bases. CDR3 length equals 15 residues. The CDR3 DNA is TGCGCCAGCAGATACACAGGTACCACCACCGGGGAGCTGTTTTTT. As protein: CASRYTGTTTGELFF. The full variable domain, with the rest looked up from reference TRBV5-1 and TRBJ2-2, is KAGVTQTPRYLIKTRGQQVTLSCSPISGHRSVSWYQQTPGQGLQFLFEYFSETQRNKGNFPGRFSGRQFSNSRSEMNVSTLELGDSALYLCASRYTGTTTGELFFGEGSRLTVL.

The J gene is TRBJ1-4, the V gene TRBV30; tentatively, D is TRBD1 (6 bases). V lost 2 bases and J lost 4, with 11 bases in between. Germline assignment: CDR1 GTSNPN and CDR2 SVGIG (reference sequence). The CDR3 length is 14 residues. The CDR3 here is CAWSLGQLNEKLFF. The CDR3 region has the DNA TGTGCCTGGAGTTTAGGACAGCTTAATGAAAAACTGTTTTTT.

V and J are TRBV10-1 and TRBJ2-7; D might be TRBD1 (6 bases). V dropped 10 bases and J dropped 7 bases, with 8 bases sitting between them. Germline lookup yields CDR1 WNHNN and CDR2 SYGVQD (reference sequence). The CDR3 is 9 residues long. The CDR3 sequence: CATDSEQYF. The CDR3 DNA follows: TGCGCCACGGACAGTGAGCAGTACTTC.

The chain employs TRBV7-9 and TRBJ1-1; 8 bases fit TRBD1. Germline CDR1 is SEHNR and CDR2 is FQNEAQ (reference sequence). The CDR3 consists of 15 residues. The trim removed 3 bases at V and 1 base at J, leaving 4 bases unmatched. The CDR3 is CASSFGQGSNTEAFF. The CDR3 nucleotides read TGTGCCAGCAGCTTTGGACAGGGATCGAACACTGAAGCTTTCTTT.

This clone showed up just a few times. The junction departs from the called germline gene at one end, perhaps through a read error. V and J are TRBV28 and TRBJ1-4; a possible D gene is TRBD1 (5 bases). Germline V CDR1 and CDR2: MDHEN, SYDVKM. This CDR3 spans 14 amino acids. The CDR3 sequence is CASSSLPGIPRAHF. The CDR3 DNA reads TGTGCCAGCAGTTCTCTCCCCGGTATTCCCAGGGCCCACTTT.

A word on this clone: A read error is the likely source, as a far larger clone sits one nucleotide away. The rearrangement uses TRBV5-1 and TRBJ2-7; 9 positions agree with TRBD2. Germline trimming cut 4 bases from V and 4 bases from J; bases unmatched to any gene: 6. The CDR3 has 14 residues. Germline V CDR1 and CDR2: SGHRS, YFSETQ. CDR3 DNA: TGCGCCAGCAGCCCGGGACTAGCCGCATACGAGCAGTACTTC. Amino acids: CASSPGLAAYEQYF.

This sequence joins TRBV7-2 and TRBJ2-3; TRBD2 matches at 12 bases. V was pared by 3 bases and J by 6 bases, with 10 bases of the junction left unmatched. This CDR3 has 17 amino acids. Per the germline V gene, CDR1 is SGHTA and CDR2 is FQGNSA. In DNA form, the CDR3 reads TGTGCCAGCAGCTTCTTCCTGACTAGCGGGAGACGGGATACGCAGTATTTT. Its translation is CASSFFLTSGRRDTQYF.

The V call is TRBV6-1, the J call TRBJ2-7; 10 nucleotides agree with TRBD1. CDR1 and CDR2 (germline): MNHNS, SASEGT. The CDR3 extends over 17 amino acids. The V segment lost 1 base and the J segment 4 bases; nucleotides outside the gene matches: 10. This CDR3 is CASSEEARDRGLYEQYF. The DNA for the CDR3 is TGTGCCAGCAGTGAAGAGGCCCGGGACAGGGGCCTTTACGAGCAGTACTTC.

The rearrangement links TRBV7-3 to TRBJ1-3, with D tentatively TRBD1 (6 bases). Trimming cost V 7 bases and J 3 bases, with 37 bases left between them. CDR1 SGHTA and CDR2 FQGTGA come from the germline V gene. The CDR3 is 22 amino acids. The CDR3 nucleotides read TGTGCCAGCATAAGCGCGCCTTGGGACACTCACCACGGGCGTCTTGGTGGAAACACCATATATTTT. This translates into CASISAPWDTHHGRLGGNTIYF.

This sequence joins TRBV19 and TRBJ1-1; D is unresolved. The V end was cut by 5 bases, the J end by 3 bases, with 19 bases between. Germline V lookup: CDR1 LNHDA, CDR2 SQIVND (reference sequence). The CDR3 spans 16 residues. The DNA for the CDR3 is TGTGCCAGTAGTCCCCTCGCCAAGTCGGGTTACACTGAAGCTTTCTTT. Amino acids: CASSPLAKSGYTEAFF.

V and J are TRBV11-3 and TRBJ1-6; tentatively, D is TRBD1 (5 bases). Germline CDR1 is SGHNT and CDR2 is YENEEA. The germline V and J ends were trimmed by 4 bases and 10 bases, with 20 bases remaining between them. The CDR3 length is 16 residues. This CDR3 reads CASSSGRAGNRSPLHF. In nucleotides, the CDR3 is TGTGCCAGCAGCTCCGGTCGGGCAGGGAACAGGTCACCCCTCCACTTT.

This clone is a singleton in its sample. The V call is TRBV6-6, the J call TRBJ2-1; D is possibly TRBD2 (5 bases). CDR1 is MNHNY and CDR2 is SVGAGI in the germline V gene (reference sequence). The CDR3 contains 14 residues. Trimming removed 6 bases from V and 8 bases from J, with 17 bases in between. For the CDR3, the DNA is TGTGCCAGCAGCGGACTTGCCGCGAGCGATGAGCAGTTCTTC. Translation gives CASSGLAASDEQFF.

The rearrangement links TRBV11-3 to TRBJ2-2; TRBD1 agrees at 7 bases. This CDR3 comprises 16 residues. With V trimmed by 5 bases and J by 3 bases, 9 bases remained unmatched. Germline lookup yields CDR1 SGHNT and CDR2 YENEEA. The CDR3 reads CASSRQGAVDTGELFF. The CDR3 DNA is TGTGCCAGCAGCCGACAGGGAGCGGTTGACACCGGGGAGCTGTTTTTT.

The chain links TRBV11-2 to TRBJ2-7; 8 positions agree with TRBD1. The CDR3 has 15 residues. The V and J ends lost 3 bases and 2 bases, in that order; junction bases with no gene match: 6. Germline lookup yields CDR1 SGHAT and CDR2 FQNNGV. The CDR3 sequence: CASSLGQVEAYEQYF. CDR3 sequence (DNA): TGTGCCAGCAGCTTGGGACAGGTCGAGGCCTACGAGCAGTACTTC.